Below, 20 T cell receptor beta chains from the same sample are listed, as sequenced in a study of T cell responses to AZD1222 COVID-19 vaccine. TCRdb's table, derived via immunoSEQ multiplex PCR, lists solely in-frame clones and lacks some. The sample includes 100,000 or so clones, approximately 86% seen only once; the top ten take approximately 6%. The sample was peripheral blood, taken on day 0 of AZD1222 vaccination. These receptors originate from an adult in good health.

V gene TRBV5-1 combines with J gene TRBJ1-1; TRBD1 might be the D (6 bases). Germline V CDR1 and CDR2: SGHRS, YFSETQ. V was cut by 4 bases and J by 1 base, with 11 bases left in between. CDR3 length equals 14 residues. The CDR3 DNA reads as TGCGCCAGCAGCGCACAGGGTGGGAACACTGAAGCTTTCTTT. Translated, it gives CASSAQGGNTEAFF.

This clone was counted a single time. The chain is built from TRBV5-1 and TRBJ1-1; TRBD1 is a possible D gene (5 bases). Between the trimmed V and J ends, which lost 2 bases and 1 base, there was a span of 6 bases. This CDR3 has 13 residues. From germline, CDR1 is SGHRS and CDR2 YFSETQ. The DNA for the CDR3 is TGCGCCAGCAGCTTTCAGGGGAACACTGAAGCTTTCTTT. It encodes CASSFQGNTEAFF.

CDR3 residues: CASSQGGSYEQYF. The CDR3 coding sequence is TGCGCCAGCAGCCAAGGAGGCTCCTACGAGCAGTACTTC. The rearrangement uses TRBV4-3 and TRBJ2-7; D ambiguous. V gave up 1 base and J gave up 0 bases, with 4 bases separating them. There are 13 residues in the CDR3. Germline V gene sequence: CDR1 LGHNA, CDR2 YSLEER.

V and J are TRBV7-9 and TRBJ2-7; 8 nucleotides align to TRBD1. Germline V gene sequence: CDR1 SEHNR, CDR2 FQNEAQ (reference sequence). V shed 8 bases, J shed 6 bases, and the junction held 9 bases outside the gene matches. The CDR3 runs to 13 residues. In DNA, the CDR3 is TGTGCCAGCGGGAAGACAGGGGTCGGCGAGCAGTACTTC. Residues: CASGKTGVGEQYF.

The V call is TRBV6-5, the J call TRBJ2-7; D is possibly TRBD1 (6 bases). V gave up 5 bases and J gave up 5 bases, with 13 bases separating them. Germline V gene sequence: CDR1 MNHEY, CDR2 SVGAGI. The CDR3 runs to 13 residues. The CDR3 DNA sequence: TGTGCCAGCAGTCCAGGACAGAGAGACGAGCAGTACTTC. As protein: CASSPGQRDEQYF.

The chain couples TRBV7-9 to TRBJ2-7; D gene unclear. Trimming took 2 bases from V and 1 from J, leaving 9 bases between them. The CDR3 contains 14 residues. CDR1 is SEHNR, CDR2 FQNEAQ, per germline (reference sequence). CDR3 loop: CASSLSGGSYEQYF. The CDR3 nucleotides are TGTGCCAGCAGCTTATCGGGTGGATCCTACGAGCAGTACTTC.

The genes are TRBV24-1 and TRBJ1-2; 11 bases map to TRBD1. The CDR3 runs 20 residues. J was trimmed by 5 bases and V by 3 bases; bases with no gene match: 19. Germline V gene sequence: CDR1 KGHDR, CDR2 SFDVKD. CDR3 protein: CATSDNRDRGRPNPKYGYTF. In DNA form, the CDR3 reads TGTGCCACCAGTGATAACCGGGACAGGGGGAGGCCAAACCCCAAATATGGCTACACCTTC.

The chain uses TRBV4-1 and TRBJ2-2; no clear D gene. The germline V gene has CDR1 MGHRA and CDR2 YSYEKL. CDR3 size: 13 residues. With 8 bases removed from V and 0 bases from J, the gap between germline ends came to 7 bases. CDR3 protein: CASGSSNTGELFF. In DNA, the CDR3 is TGCGCCAGCGGTTCCTCGAACACCGGGGAGCTGTTTTTT.

This clone was found once. The V call is TRBV19, the J call TRBJ2-7; D unclear. The length of the CDR3 is 13 residues. Trimming removed 2 bases at V and 6 bases at J, with 11 bases between. Germline loops: CDR1 LNHDA, CDR2 SQIVND (reference sequence). CDR3 DNA sequence: TGTGCCAGTAGTATATCCCCTCTGGCCGAGCAGTACTTC. This codes for CASSISPLAEQYF.

V gene TRBV24-1 combines with J gene TRBJ1-2, with a tentative D call TRBD1 (6 bases). Germline V lookup: CDR1 KGHDR, CDR2 SFDVKD. The V gene lost 0 bases and the J gene lost 4 bases, with 11 bases spanning the gap. This CDR3 is built from 15 residues. CDR3 sequence: CATSDLSGDLYGYTF. The CDR3 DNA sequence: TGTGCCACCAGTGATTTGTCAGGGGACCTCTATGGCTACACCTTC.

The chain joins TRBV19 to TRBJ2-2; 8 nucleotides line up with TRBD2. The germline V gene has CDR1 LNHDA and CDR2 SQIVND (reference sequence). The CDR3 runs to 16 residues. The V gene end was trimmed by 6 bases and the J gene end by 6 bases; junction bases not matched to a gene: 12. The CDR3 region is CASSNPGGGASGELFF. CDR3 nucleotides: TGTGCCAGTAGCAACCCGGGGGGGGGCGCTTCCGGGGAGCTGTTTTTT. The variable domain in full, with the rest retrieved from reference TRBV19 and TRBJ2-2, is DGGITQSPKYLFRKEGQNVTLSCEQNLNHDAMYWYRQDPGQGLRLIYYSQIVNDFQKGDIAEGYSVSREKKESFPLTVTSAQKNPTAFYLCASSNPGGGASGELFFGEGSRLTVL.

The rearrangement joins TRBV3-1 (or the pseudogene TRBV3-2) to TRBJ1-5, with unresolved D. The CDR3 is made up of 15 amino acids. Trimming shortened V by 3 bases and J by 2 bases, and 11 bases separated the two germline ends. Germline V gene data show CDR1 as LGHDT and CDR2 as YNNKEL (reference sequence). CDR3 loop: CASSQTVGGNQPQHF. CDR3 nucleotides: TGTGCCAGCAGCCAGACTGTAGGAGGCAATCAGCCCCAGCATTTT.

This chain connects TRBV7-2 to TRBJ2-6; 9 bases agree with TRBD1. V shed 3 bases and J 3 bases; nucleotides not matched to a gene: 6. CDR3 length: 17 residues. Germline V lookup: CDR1 SGHTA, CDR2 FQGNSA. The CDR3: CASSLGTGLGGANVLTF. In nucleotides, the CDR3 is TGTGCCAGCAGCTTGGGGACAGGGCTTGGTGGGGCCAACGTCCTGACTTTC.

The J gene is TRBJ2-5, the V gene TRBV2; possibly TRBD2 for D (6 bases). Germline V gives CDR1 SNHLY, CDR2 FYNNEI. CDR3 length: 14 amino acids. V lost 5 bases to trimming and J lost 2 bases, with 12 bases between them. In nucleotides, the CDR3 is TGTGCCAGCAGTCCCACTAGCCAACAAGAGACCCAGTACTTC. The encoded protein is CASSPTSQQETQYF.

The chain has TRBV20-1 and TRBJ1-3; D call uncertain. Germline V CDR1 and CDR2: DFQATT, SNEGSKA (reference sequence). This CDR3 has 11 residues. With 4 bases removed from V and 3 bases from J, the gap between germline ends came to 4 bases. CDR3 residues: CSAIGGNTIYF. The CDR3 region has the DNA TGCAGTGCTATTGGTGGAAACACCATATATTTT.

This chain links TRBV19 with TRBJ2-1; D possibly matches TRBD1 or TRBD2 (5 bases each). The CDR3 is 14 residues long. Trimming shortened V by 6 bases and J by 10 bases, and 19 bases separated the two germline ends. From germline, CDR1 is LNHDA and CDR2 SQIVND (reference sequence). As DNA, the CDR3 is TGTGCCAGTAGAGCGTCGGGGCGCCTGGGAGAGCAGTTCTTC. Translation: CASRASGRLGEQFF. Supplemented by reference TRBV19 and TRBJ2-1, the full variable domain reads DGGITQSPKYLFRKEGQNVTLSCEQNLNHDAMYWYRQDPGQGLRLIYYSQIVNDFQKGDIAEGYSVSREKKESFPLTVTSAQKNPTAFYLCASRASGRLGEQFFGPGTRLTVL.

The genes are TRBV5-1 and TRBJ2-2; TRBD2 matches at 11 bases. V dropped 6 bases and J dropped 2; count of bases not matched to a gene: 6. This CDR3 is built from 16 residues. The germline CDR1 and CDR2 sequences are SGHRS and YFSETQ. The CDR3 loop reads CASTPGLADNTGELFF. CDR3 nucleotides: TGCGCCAGCACTCCGGGACTAGCGGACAACACCGGGGAGCTGTTTTTT.

The chain combines TRBV5-8 with TRBJ2-6; D is possibly TRBD1 (6 bases). The CDR3 is 15 amino acids. Trimming left V 0 bases short and J 13 bases short, with 17 bases between. The germline CDR1 and CDR2 sequences are SGHTS and YDEGEE. In DNA form, the CDR3 reads TGTGCCAGCAGCTTGGTGACAGGCGACCTCCCTGTCCTGACTTTC. It encodes CASSLVTGDLPVLTF.

This chain links TRBV19 with TRBJ1-3, with D tentatively TRBD1 (5 bases). CDR1 and CDR2 (germline): LNHDA, SQIVND (reference sequence). V was pared by 4 bases and J by 2 bases, with 15 bases between. The CDR3 extends over 16 amino acids. In DNA, the CDR3 is TGTGCCAGTAGTAACCGGGGACGGGAACCTGGAAACACCATATATTTT. It is translated as CASSNRGREPGNTIYF. Full variable domain (remainder filled in from reference TRBV19 and TRBJ1-3): DGGITQSPKYLFRKEGQNVTLSCEQNLNHDAMYWYRQDPGQGLRLIYYSQIVNDFQKGDIAEGYSVSREKKESFPLTVTSAQKNPTAFYLCASSNRGREPGNTIYFGEGSWLTVV.

The V call is TRBV7-8, the J call TRBJ2-7; TRBD1 agrees at 12 bases. The CDR3 contains 15 residues. Germline CDR1 SGHVS, CDR2 FQNEAQ. V lost 3 bases and J lost 5; bases outside the gene matches: 5. CDR3 sequence reads: CASSFPGQGAHEQYF. The CDR3 DNA sequence: TGTGCCAGCAGCTTTCCGGGACAGGGGGCCCACGAGCAGTACTTC. The variable domain in full, completed from reference TRBV7-8 and TRBJ2-7, reads GAGVSQSPRYKVAKRGQDVALRCDPISGHVSLFWYQQALGQGPEFLTYFQNEAQLDKSGLPSDRFFAERPEGSVSTLKIQRTQQEDSAVYLCASSFPGQGAHEQYFGPGTRLTVT.